These 27 T cell receptor beta chains were sequenced from one sample in a study of OX40 agonist ivuxolimab in advanced cancers. Library preparation used the immunoSEQ multiplex PCR assay. TCRdb provides this immuneACCESS table in a form limited to in-frame rearrangements. Some clones are lacking; in checked studies, under half of them reflect an unresolved V gene, and why the rest are absent is not known. This sample gives 35,000 to 50,000 clones in total; over 65% of them show up just once. The ten largest clonotypes hold more than 20% of the sample. This specimen was CD4+ or CD8+ T cells sorted from blood, taken in a trial of the OX40 agonist ivuxolimab. These receptors all stem from an adult with an advanced solid tumor such as melanoma, head and neck, liver or kidney cancer.

Here the CDR3 DNA reads TGTGCCAGCAGCGGAACAATGGGACTAGCGGGAGGAGATACGCAGTATTTT. The encoded protein is CASSGTMGLAGGDTQYF. The V and J genes are TRBV9 and TRBJ2-3; TRBD2 aligns across 15 bases. With V trimmed by 3 bases and J by 5 bases, 7 bases remained unmatched. The CDR3 runs to 17 residues. The germline CDR1 and CDR2 sequences are SGDLS and YYNGEE.

The rearrangement links TRBV6-6 to TRBJ2-7; 7 bases line up with TRBD1. From germline, CDR1 is MNHNY and CDR2 SVGAGI (reference sequence). V lost 0 bases to trimming and J lost 0 bases; unmatched junction nucleotides: 5. This CDR3 region has 16 residues. DNA for the CDR3: TGTGCCAGCAGTTACTCGACCAGGGGGACCTCCTACGAGCAGTACTTC. Protein: CASSYSTRGTSYEQYF.

The chain uses TRBV19 and TRBJ2-1, with a tentative D call TRBD2 (5 bases). V dropped 1 base and J dropped 7 bases, with 14 bases sitting between them. The CDR3 sequence is 15 residues long. The V gene's germline CDR1 is LNHDA and CDR2 SQIVND (reference sequence). The CDR3, as DNA: TGTGCCAGTAGTATAGGTTTAGGATCGGGGAATGAGCAGTTCTTC. Translation gives CASSIGLGSGNEQFF.

This sequence joins TRBV5-7 and TRBJ2-5, with 7 nucleotides matching TRBD1. TRBV5-7 is assigned to the ORF class and has an uncertain function. The length of the CDR3 is 15 residues. V was pared by 4 bases and J by 2 bases, with 8 bases of the junction left unmatched. CDR3 nucleotides: TGTGCCAGCAGCCCCCTCGACAGGGATCAAGAGACCCAGTACTTC. This codes for CASSPLDRDQETQYF.

The chain recombines TRBV7-9 with TRBJ2-2; D might be TRBD2 (5 bases). There are 14 residues in the CDR3. V was trimmed by 2 bases and J by 4 bases, leaving 8 bases between them. Germline assignment: CDR1 SEHNR and CDR2 FQNEAQ (reference sequence). In DNA form, the CDR3 reads TGTGCCAGCAGCTTAAATGAGGGCACCGGGGAGCTGTTTTTT. This encodes CASSLNEGTGELFF.

The chain combines TRBV7-2 with TRBJ2-7; 10 bases map to TRBD1. V shed 4 bases, J shed 2 bases, and the junction held 5 bases outside the gene matches. The length of the CDR3 is 15 residues. Germline CDR1 reads SGHTA; CDR2 reads FQGNSA. The CDR3 nucleotides are TGTGCCAGCAGCTCTTGGACAGGGGGTACCTACGAGCAGTACTTC. Translated: CASSSWTGGTYEQYF.

CDR3 bases: TGTGCCTGGAGTGGGGGGACCTCCATAAAACTGTTTTTT. Its protein is CAWSGGTSIKLFF. This chain joins TRBV30 and TRBJ1-4, with a possible D match to TRBD1 (5 bases). CDR1 is GTSNPN and CDR2 is SVGIG in the germline V gene (reference sequence). The length of the CDR3 is 13 residues. V was pared by 1 base and J by 10 bases, with 13 bases between.

The rearrangement uses TRBV29-1 and TRBJ1-2, with D possibly TRBD1 on 5 matching bases. The germline V gene encodes CDR1 SQVTM and CDR2 ANQGSEA. Trimming pared 7 bases from V and 4 bases from J, leaving 16 bases between. The CDR3 runs to 13 residues. The CDR3 DNA follows: TGCAGCGCCCAAAGGGACGCGGCCTATGGCTACACCTTC. Protein product: CSAQRDAAYGYTF.

The CDR3 protein is CASNEGYEQYF. In DNA form, the CDR3 reads TGTGCCAGCAACGAGGGCTACGAGCAGTACTTC. The J gene is TRBJ2-7, the V gene TRBV6-4; a possible D gene is TRBD2 (5 bases). V lost 7 bases and J 3 bases, leaving 7 bases between the germline ends. The CDR3 covers 11 residues. Germline CDR1 and CDR2: MRHNA and SNTAGT.

The chain joins TRBV5-1 to TRBJ1-1; 9 nucleotides line up with TRBD1. Germline CDR1 is SGHRS and CDR2 is YFSETQ. CDR3 size: 12 residues. With V trimmed by 5 bases and J by 4 bases, 0 bases remained unmatched. CDR3 amino acids: CASRQGATEAFF. Here the CDR3 DNA reads TGCGCCAGCAGACAGGGGGCCACTGAAGCTTTCTTT.

The chain joins TRBV10-3 to TRBJ2-7, with 14 bases matching TRBD2. The V segment lost 9 bases and the J segment 8 bases; nucleotides outside the gene matches: 6. In germline, CDR1 is ENHRY, CDR2 SYGVKD. This CDR3 has 13 amino acids. The CDR3 reads CAMGGTSGSKQYF. The CDR3 nucleotides read TGTGCCATGGGGGGGACTAGCGGGAGTAAGCAGTACTTC.

This chain connects TRBV30 to TRBJ1-1, with D tentatively TRBD1 (6 bases). Looked up from germline, CDR1 is GTSNPN and CDR2 is SVGIG (reference sequence). Trimming pared 5 bases from V and 0 bases from J, leaving 13 bases between. This CDR3 is 14 amino acids long. The CDR3 reads CAWAGTYMNTEAFF. CDR3 coding DNA: TGTGCCTGGGCCGGGACATACATGAACACTGAAGCTTTCTTT.

V gene TRBV19 combines with J gene TRBJ1-1, with 9 bases matching TRBD1. CDR3 length: 15 amino acids. J gave up 5 bases and V 7 bases, and 11 bases lay outside the gene matches. Germline CDR1 reads LNHDA; CDR2 reads SQIVND (reference sequence). For the CDR3, the DNA is TGTGCCAGTAAAGGGACAGGGAATTCGGGGACTGAAGCTTTCTTT. It codes for CASKGTGNSGTEAFF.

CDR3 protein: CASSQTSGLSTDTQYF. The CDR3 coding sequence is TGTGCCAGCAGCCAGACTAGCGGGTTGAGCACAGATACGCAGTATTTT. V usage is TRBV7-2 and J usage is TRBJ2-3, with 10 bases lining up with TRBD2. The germline gives CDR1 SGHTA, CDR2 FQGNSA. The CDR3 is 16 amino acids. Trimming removed 5 bases from V and 0 bases from J; junction bases left unmatched: 5.

V is TRBV5-6 and J is TRBJ2-3; D perhaps matches TRBD2 (6 bases). The V and J ends lost 1 base and 3 bases respectively, with 9 bases between them. There are 14 residues in the CDR3. Germline CDR1 and CDR2: SGHDT and YYEEEE. The CDR3 DNA sequence: TGTGCCAGCAGCTTGCGGGGGTGGACAGATACGCAGTATTTT. Its translation is CASSLRGWTDTQYF.

The V gene is TRBV2, the J gene TRBJ2-5, with a possible D match to TRBD2 (6 bases). The J call may be in error: the DNA end matches TRBJ2-7 better. Germline CDR1 reads SNHLY; CDR2 reads FYNNEI. CDR3 size: 15 residues. The CDR3 sequence: CASSDQPSDSYEQYF. CDR3 DNA sequence: TGTGCCAGCAGTGATCAACCTAGCGACTCCTACGAGCAGTACTTC.

This chain connects TRBV27 to TRBJ1-1, with 7 bases matching TRBD1. CDR3 length equals 15 residues. CDR1 is MNHEY, CDR2 SMNVEV, per germline (reference sequence). Losses at the gene ends were 6 bases for V and 7 bases for J; bases not matched to a gene: 14. CDR3 sequence (DNA): TGTGCCAGCAGGTTAGACAGGGTGGTTAGTAGTGAAGCTTTCTTT. Protein product: CASRLDRVVSSEAFF.

The chain recombines TRBV7-9 with TRBJ2-7, with D possibly TRBD1 on 5 matching bases. With 7 bases removed from V and 2 bases from J, the gap between germline ends came to 12 bases. CDR1 is SEHNR, CDR2 FQNEAQ, per germline (reference sequence). The CDR3 length is 13 residues. In DNA, the CDR3 is TGTGCCAGCACCCAGGGTTTCCCCTACGAGCAGTACTTC. Translated, it gives CASTQGFPYEQYF. Full variable domain (missing parts from reference TRBV7-9 and TRBJ2-7): DTGVSQNPRHKITKRGQNVTFRCDPISEHNRLYWYRQTLGQGPEFLTYFQNEAQLEKSRLLSDRFSAERPKGSFSTLEIQRTEQGDSAMYLCASTQGFPYEQYFGPGTRLTVT.

This chain joins TRBV7-9 and TRBJ1-1, with 9 bases identical to TRBD1. This CDR3 region has 13 residues. Trimming took 4 bases from V and 7 from J; bases not matched to a gene: 4. Germline loops: CDR1 SEHNR, CDR2 FQNEAQ (reference sequence). In DNA, the CDR3 is TGTGCCAGCAGCTCTCGACAGGGGGGTGAAGCTTTCTTT. Translating it yields CASSSRQGGEAFF.

The chain recombines TRBV6-4 with TRBJ2-1; D is ambiguous. The CDR3 loop spans 14 amino acids. V gave up 3 bases and J gave up 3 bases, with 9 bases separating them. CDR1 and CDR2 from the germline V gene are MRHNA and SNTAGT. CDR3 loop: CASSESSIYNEQFF. The CDR3 DNA follows: TGTGCCAGCAGTGAGAGTTCTATCTACAATGAGCAGTTCTTC.

The gene calls are TRBV7-2 and TRBJ2-3; TRBD2 is a possible D gene (5 bases). CDR3 length: 15 amino acids. The V and J ends lost 1 base and 3 bases respectively, with 11 bases between them. In germline, CDR1 is SGHTA, CDR2 FQGNSA. CDR3 DNA sequence: TGTGCCAGCAGCTTAGGACGGGATGGGACAGATACGCAGTATTTT. It translates to CASSLGRDGTDTQYF.

The genes are TRBV5-5 and TRBJ1-1, with 10 bases identical to TRBD1. Germline-derived CDR1 and CDR2 are SGHKS and YYEKEE (reference sequence). Germline trimming cut 6 bases from V and 7 bases from J; bases unmatched to any gene: 9. The CDR3 has 14 residues. CDR3: CASTSPRDRGEAFF. Written as DNA, the CDR3 is TGTGCCAGCACCTCCCCCCGGGACAGGGGTGAAGCTTTCTTT.

The CDR3 spells CASSVAASGSYEQYF. CDR3 nucleotides: TGTGCCAGCAGCGTAGCAGCCTCGGGTAGCTACGAGCAGTACTTC. V and J are TRBV9 and TRBJ2-7; D remains unclear. Trimming removed 0 bases at V and 3 bases at J, with 13 bases between. The CDR3 is made up of 15 amino acids. Germline CDR1 and CDR2: SGDLS and YYNGEE.

The chain combines TRBV30 with TRBJ2-7; D might be TRBD1 or TRBD2, each matching 6 bases. This CDR3 region has 13 residues. Germline assignment: CDR1 GTSNPN and CDR2 SVGIG (reference sequence). Trimming left V 0 bases short and J 3 bases short, with 9 bases between. Here the CDR3 DNA reads TGTGCCTGGAGTGTGGGGGGCGGCTACGAGCAGTACTTC. This gives the protein CAWSVGGGYEQYF.

The chain carries TRBV12-5 and TRBJ2-1, with D perhaps being TRBD1 or TRBD2 (5 bases each). The V end lost 5 bases, the J end lost 7 bases, and 12 bases lay between the germline ends. Germline CDR1 and CDR2: LGHNT and FRNRAP. The CDR3 is 13 amino acids. The CDR3 loop reads CASGTRDRNEQFF. CDR3 DNA sequence: TGTGCTAGTGGTACGAGGGACCGAAATGAGCAGTTCTTC.

J is TRBJ2-3 and V is TRBV7-3, with D hard to call. This CDR3 is built from 15 residues. From germline, CDR1 is SGHTA and CDR2 FQGTGA. Trimming took 3 bases from V and 6 from J, leaving 16 bases between them. CDR3 sequence reads: CASSFIEDVTDTQYF. As DNA, the CDR3 is TGTGCCAGCAGCTTTATTGAGGATGTCACTGATACGCAGTATTTT.

The chain couples TRBV5-1 to TRBJ2-5; perhaps TRBD1 as D (7 bases). Germline loops: CDR1 SGHRS, CDR2 YFSETQ. Trimming took off 3 bases at V and 1 base at J, with 13 bases between the two ends. The CDR3 loop spans 15 amino acids. The CDR3 nucleotides read TGCGCCAGCAGCTATTCCCAGGGGGGCCAAGAGACCCAGTACTTC. Translated, it gives CASSYSQGGQETQYF.